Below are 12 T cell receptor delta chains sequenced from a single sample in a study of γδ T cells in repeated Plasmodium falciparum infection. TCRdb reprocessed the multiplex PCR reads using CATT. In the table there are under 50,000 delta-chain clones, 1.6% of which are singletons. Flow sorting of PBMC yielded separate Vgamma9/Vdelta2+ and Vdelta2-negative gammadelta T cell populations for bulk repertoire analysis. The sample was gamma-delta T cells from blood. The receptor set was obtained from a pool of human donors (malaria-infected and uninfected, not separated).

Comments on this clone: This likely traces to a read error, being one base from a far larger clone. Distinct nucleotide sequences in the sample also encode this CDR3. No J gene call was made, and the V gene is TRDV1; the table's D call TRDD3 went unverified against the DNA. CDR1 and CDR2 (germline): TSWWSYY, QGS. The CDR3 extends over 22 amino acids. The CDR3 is CALGGKRIYVAEKDWYTDKLIF. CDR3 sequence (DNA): TGTGCTCTTGGGGGAAAGAGGATTTACGTCGCTGAGAAAGATTGGTACACCGATAAGCTCATCTTT.

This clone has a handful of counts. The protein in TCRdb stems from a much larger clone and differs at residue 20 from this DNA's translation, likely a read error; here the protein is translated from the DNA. CDR3 bases: TGTGCTCTTGGGGAACTGTTGCCTCTCCTATACTACTTGGGGCCCTCTTTGACAGCAAAACTCTTCTTT. This translates into CALGELLPLLYYLGPSLTAKLFF. The chain joins TRDV1 to TRDJ2, with D perhaps TRDD2 or TRDD3 (5 bases each). No J gene is reported in TCRdb; it was inferred here by comparing the DNA with germline. This CDR3 region has 23 residues. In germline, CDR1 is TSWWSYY, CDR2 QGS.

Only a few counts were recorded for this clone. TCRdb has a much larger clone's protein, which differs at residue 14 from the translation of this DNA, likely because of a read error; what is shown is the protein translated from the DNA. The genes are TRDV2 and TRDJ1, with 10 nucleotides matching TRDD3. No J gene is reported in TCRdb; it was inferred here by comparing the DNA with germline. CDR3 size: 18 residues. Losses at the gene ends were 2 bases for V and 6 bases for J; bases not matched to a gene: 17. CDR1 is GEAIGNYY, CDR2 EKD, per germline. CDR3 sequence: CACDKGDTATSQTNKLIF. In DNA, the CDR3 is TGTGCCTGTGACAAGGGGGATACGGCCACATCGCAGACCAATAAACTCATCTTT.

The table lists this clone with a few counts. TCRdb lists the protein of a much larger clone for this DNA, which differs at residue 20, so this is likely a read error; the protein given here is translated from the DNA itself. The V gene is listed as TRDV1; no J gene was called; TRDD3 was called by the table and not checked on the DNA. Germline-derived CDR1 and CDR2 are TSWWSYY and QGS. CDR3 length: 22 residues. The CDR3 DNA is TGTGCTCTTGGGGACCTTATCCTTCAACTTCTACTGGGGGATACGGGGACCGATAAACCCATCTTT. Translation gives CALGDLILQLLLGDTGTDKPIF.

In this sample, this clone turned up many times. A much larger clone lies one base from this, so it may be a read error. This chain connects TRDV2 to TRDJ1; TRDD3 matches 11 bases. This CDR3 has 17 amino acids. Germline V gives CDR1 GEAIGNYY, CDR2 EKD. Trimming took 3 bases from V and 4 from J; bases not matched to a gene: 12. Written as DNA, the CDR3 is TGTGCCTGTGACTCAGTACTGGGGGATAGAACATACGATAAACTCATCTTT. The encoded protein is CACDSVLGDRTYDKLIF.

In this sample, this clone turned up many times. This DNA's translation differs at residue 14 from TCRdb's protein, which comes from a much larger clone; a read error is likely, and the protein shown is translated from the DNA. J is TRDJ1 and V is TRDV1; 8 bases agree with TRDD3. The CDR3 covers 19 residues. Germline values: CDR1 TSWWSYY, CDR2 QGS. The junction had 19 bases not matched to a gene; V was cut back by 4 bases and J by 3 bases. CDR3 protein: CALGVQAPREGYAADKLIF. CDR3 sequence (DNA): TGTGCTCTTGGGGTTCAGGCCCCACGCGAGGGATACGCTGCCGATAAACTCATCTTT.

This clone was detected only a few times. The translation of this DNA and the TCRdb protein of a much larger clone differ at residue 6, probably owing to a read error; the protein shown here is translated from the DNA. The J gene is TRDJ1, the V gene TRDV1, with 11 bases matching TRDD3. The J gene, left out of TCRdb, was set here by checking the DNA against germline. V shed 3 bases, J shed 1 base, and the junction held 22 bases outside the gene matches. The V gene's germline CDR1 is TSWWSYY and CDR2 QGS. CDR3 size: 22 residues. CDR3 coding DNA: TGTGCTCTTGGGGATTTTTCCTTCCTCGGAAGAGTGTGGGGGATACGCACCGATAAACTCATCTTT. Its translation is CALGDFSFLGRVWGIRTDKLIF.

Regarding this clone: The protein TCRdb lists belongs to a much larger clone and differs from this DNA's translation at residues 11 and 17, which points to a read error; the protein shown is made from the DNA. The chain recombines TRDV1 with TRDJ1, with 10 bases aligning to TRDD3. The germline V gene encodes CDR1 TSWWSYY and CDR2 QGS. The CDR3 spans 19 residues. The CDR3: CALRWVVLGDAHYTDKPIF. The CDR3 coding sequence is TGTGCTCTCCGATGGGTCGTACTGGGGGATGCCCATTACACCGATAAACCCATCTTT.

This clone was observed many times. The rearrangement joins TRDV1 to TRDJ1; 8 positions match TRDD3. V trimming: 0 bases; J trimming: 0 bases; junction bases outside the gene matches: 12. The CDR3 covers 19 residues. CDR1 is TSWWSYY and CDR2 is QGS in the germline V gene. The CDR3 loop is CALGELPTLWGTDTDKLIF. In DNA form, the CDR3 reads TGTGCTCTTGGGGAACTTCCTACGCTCTGGGGGACCGACACCGATAAACTCATCTTT.

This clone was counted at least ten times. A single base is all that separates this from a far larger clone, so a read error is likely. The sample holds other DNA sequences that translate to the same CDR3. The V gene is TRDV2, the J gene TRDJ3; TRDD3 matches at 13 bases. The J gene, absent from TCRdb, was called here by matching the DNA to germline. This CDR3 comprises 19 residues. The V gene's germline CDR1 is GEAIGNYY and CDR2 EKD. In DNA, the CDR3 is TGTGCCTGTGACACCCTACTGGGGGATACGCTGGGGGACACCAGACAGATGTTTTTC. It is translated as CACDTLLGDTLGDTRQMFF.

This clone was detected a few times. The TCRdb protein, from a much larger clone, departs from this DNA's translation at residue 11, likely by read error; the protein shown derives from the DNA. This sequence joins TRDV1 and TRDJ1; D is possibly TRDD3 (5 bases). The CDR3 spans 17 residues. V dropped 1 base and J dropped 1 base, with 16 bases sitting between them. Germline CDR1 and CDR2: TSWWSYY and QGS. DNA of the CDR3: TGTGCTCTTGGGGAACCTAGGCATACGACGAGCACCGATAAACTCATCTTT. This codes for CALGEPRHTTSTDKLIF.

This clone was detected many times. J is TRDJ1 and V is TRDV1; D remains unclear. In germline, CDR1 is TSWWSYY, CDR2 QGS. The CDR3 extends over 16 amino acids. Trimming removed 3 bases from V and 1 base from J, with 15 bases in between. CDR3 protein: CALGELEFTGTDKLIF. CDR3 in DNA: TGTGCTCTTGGGGAGCTCGAATTTACCGGCACCGATAAACTCATCTTT.